This TCR beta chain originates from a study of blood T cell repertoires in COVID-19. Sequenced by immunoSEQ multiplex PCR; TCRdb stores in-frame clones only, minus some. The sample records 50,000 to 65,000 clones, nearly 95% being singletons. V was cut by 6 bases and J by 10 bases, with 27 bases left in between. This CDR3 has 16 amino acids. Germline V gene data show CDR1 as SEHNR and CDR2 as FQNEAQ (reference sequence). The chain uses TRBV7-9 and TRBJ1-2, with D perhaps TRBD1 (6 bases). The sample comprised peripheral blood. The receptor's source is a man in his fifties with active COVID-19. CDR3 DNA sequence: TGTGCCAGCAGTAGAGGACAGATTGGACTCCTATCCGACTACACCTTC. The encoded protein is CASSRGQIGLLSDYTF. Full variable domain (missing parts from reference TRBV7-9 and TRBJ1-2): DTGVSQNPRHKITKRGQNVTFRCDPISEHNRLYWYRQTLGQGPEFLTYFQNEAQLEKSRLLSDRFSAERPKGSFSTLEIQRTEQGDSAMYLCASSRGQIGLLSDYTFGSGTRLTVV.